This T cell receptor beta chain appears in the sequencing data of a study of cytomegalovirus exposure and HLA in healthy donors. Whole-study findings and limits: What TCR beta sequences reportedly achieved was accurate prediction of HLA-A and HLA-B alleles in most subjects. Several of the most significant clusters were apparently associated with common viral pathogens in a later analysis. Overall, under 200 TCR beta chains were annotated as cytomegalovirus-associated. Sequencing probably produced one cluster of sequence variants that were highly shared.

This CDR3 spans 16 amino acids. The trim removed 4 bases at V and 2 bases at J, leaving 8 bases unmatched. The germline V gene encodes CDR1 KGHSH and CDR2 LQKENI. The PCR was carried out with 60 Vbeta primers and 13 Jbeta primers. TCRdb keeps only in-frame clones here, not all; method: immunoSEQ multiplex PCR. The sample lists approximately 140,000 clones, roughly three quarters occurring once. Concerning this clone: Its cognate antigen is unknown.

Sequenced: PBMCs. The sequence came from a man aged 18 to 29 in good health and CMV-seronegative. V gene TRBV18 combines with J gene TRBJ2-1, with 7 bases lining up with TRBD1. CDR3 DNA sequence: TGTGCCAGCTCACTGAGTGGGCAGGGGGCCTACAATGAGCAGTTCTTC. Its protein is CASSLSGQGAYNEQFF.